This T cell receptor (beta chain) was retrieved from a study of cytomegalovirus exposure and HLA in healthy donors (dated by TCRdb to about 2017). Context from the whole study: An earlier analysis of roughly 500 of the donors reported roughly 300 Gb of sequence data and around 120 million unique TCR beta sequences from 190 million or so T cells. Approximately 300 gigabases of sequencing data and around 80 million unique TCR sequences made up an early release that covered around 640 HLA-typed donors. Among the roughly 430 genotyped donors, approximately 77% belonged to the genetic ancestry cluster associated with self-reported Caucasian donors. The study aimed to test whether cataloging public T cell receptors could reveal signatures of past pathogen exposure. The study profiled the T cell repertoires of 550 to 700 subjects by immunosequencing and related them to cytomegalovirus serostatus. In addition to the first cohort of around 670 subjects, a separate validation cohort of over 90 different subjects was used. To predict cytomegalovirus infection status, the study combined high-throughput TCR immunosequencing, statistical association of individual TCRs with disease status, and machine learning. A later analysis re-examined previously published TCR beta repertoires from roughly 650 donors and added high-resolution HLA genotyping to investigate patterns of TCR occurrence. Rather than using new phenotypic data, the later analysis identified candidate immune exposures from TCR beta sequences and from how often those sequences occurred across donors. To decide whether each TCR beta V gene segment behaved as functional or pseudogenic, an earlier analysis of 587 of the donors relied on high-throughput TCR beta sequencing. Donor age, sex, ethnicity and CMV serostatus were compiled together with the repertoire data. Genome-wide SNP genotypes for about three fifths of the roughly 700 donors were used in a later genetic analysis, which treated that subset as a discovery cohort. All discovery cohort repertoires had been generated on a single sequencing platform. Both class I and class II loci were covered by HLA typing, at four-digit resolution. Typing coverage varied by locus: roughly 620-630 donors for A, B, C, DRB1 and DQB1; more than 500 for DQA1; some 610 for DPA1; roughly 470 for DPB1. About 5 DR-DQ haplotypes were handled as single units for association and clustering, since linkage in the cohort was strong. Across some 400 genotyped donors of the cohort, an average of about 220,000 unique TCR beta nucleotide sequences per donor were sequenced, and approximately 19% of those sequences were non-productive.

The CDR3 starts with the cysteine, ends with the phenylalanine, and has 14 residues. This entry keeps only the CDR3 DNA: 42 bases, framed from base 1. Here V drops 7 bases and J drops 2 bases, and the junction holds 4 bases not matched to any gene. CDR1 and CDR2 (MNHEY, SVGAGI) derive from the germline V gene. Overall study results and their limits: Because some donors lacked HLA typing at each locus, the association tests relied only on the typed subset. The study listed 150 to 200 TCR beta chains as associated with cytomegalovirus. A further reported finding was that TCR beta sequences accurately predicted the HLA-A and HLA-B alleles for most subjects in the first cohort. A group of highly shared sequence variants was considered likely to be a technical artifact of the sequencing pipeline. For the cohort, immune exposure information was limited to CMV serostatus. Presence/absence analyses assumed roughly uniform sequencing depth across donors, an assumption that may not hold. It was suggested by the authors that the approach could potentially be generalized to other disease states and immunological phenotypes. When HLA alleles, especially DR and DQ, strongly co-occurred, attributing TCR associations to individual alleles was difficult. Correlated functional status among segregating V segments might reflect linkage disequilibrium, but an unknown experimental factor could not be ruled out. A later analysis found that most CMV-associated TCR beta chains appeared HLA-restricted, with HLA associations seemingly driven largely by CMV exposure. Most TCR sequences were seen in very few donors, while some public TCRs were found in many individuals. According to a later genetic analysis, donors in an Asian-associated ancestry cluster had fewer N-insertions in productive TCRs than the approximately 650-donor mean. This cohort had only TCR beta chains sequenced, and the lack of alpha or paired-chain data limited which features could be detected. The classifier was reported to diagnose cytomegalovirus status with high specificity and sensitivity in both the original and validation cohorts. In an earlier analysis of about 540 of the donors, most TCR beta V segments were observed in productive rearrangements about 87% or about 30% of the time, broadly matching IMGT annotations. Some IMGT-functional V segments, including TRBV6-2 and TRBV6-3, could not be told apart with the 87-base-pair reads, so those segments were excluded. A later genetic analysis associated a missense DCLRE1C variant with V-gene and J-gene trimming of TCR beta chains, and an independent cohort replicated the association. A few of the identified cytomegalovirus-associated TCR beta chains were confirmed in vitro to be specific for cytomegalovirus antigens. According to a later analysis, parvovirus B19, influenza, CMV and Epstein-Barr virus appeared linked to several top co-occurrence clusters. In a later analysis, HLA-associated TCR beta chains were found to be more clonally expanded and to have lower generation probabilities than equally common non-associated chains. In a later analysis, over 15,000 TCR beta sequences were associated with specific HLA alleles at a false discovery rate of 0.05. A later analysis found that TCR association rates varied across HLA loci, with DRB1 alleles showing the most associated TCRs and HLA-C alleles the fewest. Because counts were too low, roughly 18 rarely observed V segments, including chromosome 9 orphons, were left out of the earlier analysis of approximately 500 of the donors.

With respect to this clone: Its antigen remains unidentified. Within one base of it there is no much larger clone, and no base qualities were kept.

The cohort was made up of about 670 healthy bone marrow donors. At the time of sampling, all cohort members were nominally healthy, though unrecorded immune exposures were likely present. The donor was CMV seronegative and was included in the group of a few hundred seronegative cohort members. A peripheral blood sample was provided by each donor, and peripheral blood mononuclear cells were used for TCR beta sequencing. Genomic DNA was extracted from the blood cell samples with the Qiagen DNeasy Blood Extraction Kit. The method was the immunoSEQ multiplex PCR assay. The multiplex PCR relied on a mix of 60 forward primers for TCR Vbeta segments and 13 reverse primers for TCR Jbeta segments. Amplification of the CDR3 region of rearranged TCR beta genes was performed with a multiplex PCR assay on genomic DNA. On the Illumina HiSeq System, the amplified TCR beta libraries were sequenced as 87-base-pair reads. Under the source paper's analysis protocol: Across the 700 or so repertoires, a later analysis counted approximately 75 million unique TCR beta chains, 8.5 million to 12 million of which were shared by at least two donors. To remove PCR and sequencing errors, raw reads were error-corrected and collapsed into unique sequences using a nearest-neighbor algorithm that merged closely related sequences. V, D and J gene segments were assigned by aligning CDR3 sequences to IMGT reference sequences. Each retained sequence needed at least a six-nucleotide match to both a V gene segment and a J gene segment. A rearrangement counted as productive if the CDR3 had no stop codons and remained in frame with V and J, and every other rearrangement counted as non-productive. CDR3 was defined according to IMGT convention as the region running from the second conserved V-encoded cysteine to the conserved J-encoded phenylalanine. The earlier analysis of about 610 of the donors excluded any sequence lacking an unambiguous match to a single V gene segment. An earlier analysis of fewer than 750 of the donors classified V segments as functional when productive rearrangements were above 56.7% and as segregating when the standard deviation between donors was above 5%. A statistical classification framework was built to diagnose cytomegalovirus status from the catalog of TCR beta chain sequences. A later analysis assigned V and J genes by comparing TCR nucleotide sequences with IMGT/GENE-DB human TR gene sequences. Using the TCRdist pipeline, a later analysis assigned CDR3 sequences along with most-parsimonious VDJ recombination scenarios. A later analysis defined each TCR beta chain by its CDR3 amino acid sequence plus V-gene family, and excluded reads lacking a unique V-gene family. To address suspected cross-contamination and a sequencing artifact, a later analysis removed several hundred highly shared, low-generation-probability nucleotide sequences. In a later analysis, a clonal expansion index was calculated for each public chain from normalized within-repertoire ranks of inferred template counts. In a later analysis, generation probabilities were computed with a VDJ recombination model fitted to out-of-frame rearrangements, and the resulting probabilities were checked against IGoR. In a later analysis, TCR-TCR, TCR-HLA and TCR-CMV co-occurrence was scored with hypergeometric tests, and a repertoire-size bias correction was applied to TCR pairs. To estimate false discovery rates, a later analysis permuted the HLA or CMV assignments 20 times. In a later analysis, co-occurring TCRs were grouped using DBSCAN, and TCRdist sequence similarity was added for clustering within HLA-allele-positive subsets. Co-occurrence clustering excluded repertoires with fewer than 30,000 or more than 120,000 public chains, plus five with anomalous nucleotide sharing. TCRdb holds this immuneACCESS table with in-frame rearrangements only. Some clones are missing; in checked studies, unresolved V genes explain under half, and the rest has no known cause. V and J calls plus clone size are reproduced from that table; the DNA served to infer D and trimming. Present in this sample are 80,000 to 100,000 clones, under 70% of which were seen just once. Jointly, the top ten make up about 2.5% of the sample.

Sequencing was done on a sample of PBMCs. The V gene is TRBV6-5 and the J gene is TRBJ2-1, with 8 bases matching TRBD2. The source is a man over 45 in good health and CMV-seronegative. The CDR3 sequence is CASTPGGAYNEQFF. The bases are TGTGCCAGCACCCCGGGGGGGGCCTACAATGAGCAGTTCTTC.